These 4 T cell receptor beta chains originate from one sample sequenced in a study of beta chain features in type 1 diabetes. The entirety of the isolated RNA underwent reverse transcription, so expressed TCRB transcripts were sequenced. Here immunoSEQ multiplex PCR was the method, and the copy in TCRdb shows in-frame clones only, minus some. The sample carries 680,000 or so clones, less than 20% recorded once. Sequencing was carried out using naive CD4+ T cells from blood. Receptors originate from a man between 18 and 29 years old in good health.

This clone has a handful of counts. The chain has TRBV2 and TRBJ1-1, with a weak D call TRBD1 (5 bases). Germline V gene sequence: CDR1 SNHLY, CDR2 FYNNEI. This CDR3 contains 13 residues. V dropped 8 bases and J dropped 1 base, with 11 bases sitting between them. For the CDR3, the DNA is TGTGCCAGCGCCGGACATCCGAACACTGAAGCTTTCTTT. Its protein product is CASAGHPNTEAFF.

DNA for the CDR3: TGTGCCAGCAGCTTGGTCGGGGGACGAACAGATACGCAGTATTTT. Translation gives CASSLVGGRTDTQYF. V and J are TRBV5-6 and TRBJ2-3; possibly TRBD2 for D (6 bases). This CDR3 spans 15 amino acids. CDR1 is SGHDT and CDR2 is YYEEEE in the germline V gene. V was clipped by 0 bases and J by 3 bases, with 11 bases between them.

This clone appeared a few times. This chain joins TRBV10-3 and TRBJ2-2; D remains unclear. The CDR3 extends over 13 amino acids. The ends were cut back, 4 bases at V and 7 bases at J, with 10 bases in the middle. Per the germline V gene, CDR1 is ENHRY and CDR2 is SYGVKD. In nucleotides, the CDR3 is TGTGCCATCAGTGGGCTAGACCTCGGGGAGCTGTTTTTT. Its translation is CAISGLDLGELFF.

The J gene is TRBJ2-2, the V gene TRBV6-1; 9 nucleotides align to TRBD2. CDR1 and CDR2 (germline): MNHNS, SASEGT. This CDR3 spans 18 amino acids. Trimming took 3 bases from V and 0 from J; bases not matched to a gene: 8. CDR3 bases: TGTGCCAGCAGTGACAGGGTGTCTAGCGGGACGAACACCGGGGAGCTGTTTTTT. Protein product: CASSDRVSSGTNTGELFF.